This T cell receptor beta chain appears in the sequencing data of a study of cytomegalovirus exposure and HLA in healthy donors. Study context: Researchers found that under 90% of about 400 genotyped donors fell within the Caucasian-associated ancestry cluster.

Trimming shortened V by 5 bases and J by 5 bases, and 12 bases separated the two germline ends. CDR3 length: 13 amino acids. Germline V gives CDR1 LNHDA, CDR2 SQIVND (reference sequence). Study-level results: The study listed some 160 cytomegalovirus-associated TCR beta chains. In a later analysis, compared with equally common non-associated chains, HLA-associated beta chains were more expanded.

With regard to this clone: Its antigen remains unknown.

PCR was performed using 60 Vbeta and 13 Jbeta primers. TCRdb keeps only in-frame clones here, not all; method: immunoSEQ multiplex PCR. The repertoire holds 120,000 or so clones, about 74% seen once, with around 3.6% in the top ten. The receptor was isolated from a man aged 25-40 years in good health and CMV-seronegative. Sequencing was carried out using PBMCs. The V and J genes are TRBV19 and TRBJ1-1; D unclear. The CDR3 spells CASSSMTGTEAFF. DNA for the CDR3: TGTGCCAGTAGTTCAATGACTGGGACTGAAGCTTTCTTT.